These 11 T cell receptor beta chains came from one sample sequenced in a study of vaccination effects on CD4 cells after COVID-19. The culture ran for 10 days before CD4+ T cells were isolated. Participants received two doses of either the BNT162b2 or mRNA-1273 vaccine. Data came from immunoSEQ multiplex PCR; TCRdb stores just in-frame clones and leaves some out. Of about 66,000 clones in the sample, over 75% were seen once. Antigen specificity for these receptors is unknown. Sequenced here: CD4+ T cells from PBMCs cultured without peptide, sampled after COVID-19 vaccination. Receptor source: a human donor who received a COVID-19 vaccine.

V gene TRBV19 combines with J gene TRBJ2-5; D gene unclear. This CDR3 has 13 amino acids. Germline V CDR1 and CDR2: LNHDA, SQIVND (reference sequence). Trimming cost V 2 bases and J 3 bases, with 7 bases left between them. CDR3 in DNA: TGTGCCAGTAGTATACGTGGGGAAGAGACCCAGTACTTC. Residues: CASSIRGEETQYF.

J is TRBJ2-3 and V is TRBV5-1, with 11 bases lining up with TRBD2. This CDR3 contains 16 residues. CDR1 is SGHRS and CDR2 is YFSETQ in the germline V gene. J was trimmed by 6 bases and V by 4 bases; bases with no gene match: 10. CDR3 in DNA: TGCGCCAGCAGCCTCCCGACTAGCGGGGAGAAGGATACGCAGTATTTT. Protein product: CASSLPTSGEKDTQYF.

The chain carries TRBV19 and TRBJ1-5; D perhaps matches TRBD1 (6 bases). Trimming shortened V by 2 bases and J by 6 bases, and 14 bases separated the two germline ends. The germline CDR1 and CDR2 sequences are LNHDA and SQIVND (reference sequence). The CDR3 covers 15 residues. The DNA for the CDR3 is TGTGCCAGTAGTATAACAGGGTTTCGGGGTCAGCCCCAGCATTTT. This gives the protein CASSITGFRGQPQHF. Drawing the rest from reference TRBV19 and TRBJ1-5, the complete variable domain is DGGITQSPKYLFRKEGQNVTLSCEQNLNHDAMYWYRQDPGQGLRLIYYSQIVNDFQKGDIAEGYSVSREKKESFPLTVTSAQKNPTAFYLCASSITGFRGQPQHFGDGTRLSIL.

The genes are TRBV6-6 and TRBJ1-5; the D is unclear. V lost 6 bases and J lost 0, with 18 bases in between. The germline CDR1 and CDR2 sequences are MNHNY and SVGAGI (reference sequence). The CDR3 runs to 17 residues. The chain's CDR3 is CASSRARSDYSNQPQHF. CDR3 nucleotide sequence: TGTGCCAGCAGCCGAGCGAGGTCAGATTATAGCAATCAGCCCCAGCATTTT.

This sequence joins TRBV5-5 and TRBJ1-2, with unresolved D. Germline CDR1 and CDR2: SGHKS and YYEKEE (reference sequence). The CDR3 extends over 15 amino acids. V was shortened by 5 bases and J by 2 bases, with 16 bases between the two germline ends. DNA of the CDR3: TGTGCCAGCAGTCATCTACCGGGGTACAACTATGGCTACACCTTC. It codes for CASSHLPGYNYGYTF.

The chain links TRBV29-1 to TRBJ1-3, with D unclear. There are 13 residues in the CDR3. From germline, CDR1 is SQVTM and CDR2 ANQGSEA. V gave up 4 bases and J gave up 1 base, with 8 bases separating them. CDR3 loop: CSVGVTSGNTIYF. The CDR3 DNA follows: TGCAGCGTTGGGGTGACATCTGGAAACACCATATATTTT.

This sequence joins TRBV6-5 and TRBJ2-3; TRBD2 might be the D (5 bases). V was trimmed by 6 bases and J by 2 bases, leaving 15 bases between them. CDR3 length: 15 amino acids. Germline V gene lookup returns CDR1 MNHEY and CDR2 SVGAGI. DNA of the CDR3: TGTGCCAGCAGACTAGGACGGCCACTCACAGATACGCAGTATTTT. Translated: CASRLGRPLTDTQYF.

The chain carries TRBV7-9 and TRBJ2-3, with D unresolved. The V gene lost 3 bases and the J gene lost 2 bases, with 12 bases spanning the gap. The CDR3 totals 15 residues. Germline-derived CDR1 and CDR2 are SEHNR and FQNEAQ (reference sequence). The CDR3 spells CASSLTGQTTDTQYF. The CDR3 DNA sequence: TGTGCCAGCAGCTTGACCGGGCAGACCACAGATACGCAGTATTTT.

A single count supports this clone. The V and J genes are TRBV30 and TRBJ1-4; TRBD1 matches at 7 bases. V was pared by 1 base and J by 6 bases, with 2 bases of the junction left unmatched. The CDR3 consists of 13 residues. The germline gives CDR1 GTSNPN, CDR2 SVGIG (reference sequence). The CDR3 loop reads CAWSEGTDEKLFF. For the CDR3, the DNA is TGTGCCTGGAGTGAGGGGACAGATGAAAAACTGTTTTTT.

In nucleotides, the CDR3 is TGTGCCAGCAGCAAACGACAGGCCCAAGATACGCAGTATTTT. Its translation: CASSKRQAQDTQYF. The V gene is TRBV6-5, the J gene TRBJ2-3; perhaps TRBD1 as D (6 bases). This CDR3 spans 14 amino acids. Germline lookup yields CDR1 MNHEY and CDR2 SVGAGI. Deletions cut 6 bases from V and 5 bases from J, with 15 bases between.

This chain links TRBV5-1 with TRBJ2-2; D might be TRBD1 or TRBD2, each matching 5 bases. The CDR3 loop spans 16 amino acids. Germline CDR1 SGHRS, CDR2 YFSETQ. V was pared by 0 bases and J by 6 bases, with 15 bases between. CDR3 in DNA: TGCGCCAGCAGCTTGGTAGGGACCATCGGACCCGGGGAGCTGTTTTTT. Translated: CASSLVGTIGPGELFF.